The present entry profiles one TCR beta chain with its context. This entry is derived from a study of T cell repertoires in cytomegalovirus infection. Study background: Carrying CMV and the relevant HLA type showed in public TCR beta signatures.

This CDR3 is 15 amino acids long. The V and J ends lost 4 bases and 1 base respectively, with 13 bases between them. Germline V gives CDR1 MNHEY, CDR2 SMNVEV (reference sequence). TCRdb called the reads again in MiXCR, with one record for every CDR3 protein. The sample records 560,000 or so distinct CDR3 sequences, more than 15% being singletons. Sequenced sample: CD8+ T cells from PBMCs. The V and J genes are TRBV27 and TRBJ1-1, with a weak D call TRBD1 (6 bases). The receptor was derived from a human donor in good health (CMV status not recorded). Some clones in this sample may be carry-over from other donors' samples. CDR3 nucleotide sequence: TGTGCCAGCAGTTGGAGAAGGGACACGAACACTGAAGCTTTCTTT. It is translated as CASSWRRDTNTEAFF.